A single sample is the source of the 18 T cell receptor beta chains below, sequenced in a study of read filtering for tumor transcriptome and immune sequencing. Molecular barcoded adaptors covering alpha/delta and beta/gamma chains were used on approximately 400 ng RNA. TCRdb itself ran the reads through MiXCR, one entry per CDR3 protein. The table lists some 15,000 distinct CDR3 sequences, about 20% of them singletons. The sample was a population of CD138-negative cells sorted from bone marrow. Receptor source: a donor at least 40 years old with multiple myeloma.

This clonotype was seen many times. The chain carries TRBV20-1 and TRBJ2-1; 9 nucleotides line up with TRBD1. The V segment lost 3 bases and the J segment 5 bases; nucleotides outside the gene matches: 2. CDR3 length: 13 amino acids. Looked up from germline, CDR1 is DFQATT and CDR2 is SNEGSKA (reference sequence). CDR3 in amino acids: CSARGQGHNEQFF. The CDR3 DNA reads TGCAGTGCTAGGGGACAGGGCCACAATGAGCAGTTCTTC.

There are a few counts of this clonotype. A read error may account for a junction end that differs from germline. V is TRBV5-1 and J is TRBJ1-4; D is undetermined. The length of the CDR3 is 15 residues. The germline V gene encodes CDR1 SGHRS and CDR2 YFSETQ. The CDR3 DNA is TGTGCCAGCAGCTTGTACCGCCAGATTAATGAAAAACTGTTTTTT. Its translation is CASSLYRQINEKLFF. Based on the CDR3 plus reference TRBV5-1 and TRBJ1-4, the full variable domain is KAGVTQTPRYLIKTRGQQVTLSCSPISGHRSVSWYQQTPGQGLQFLFEYFSETQRNKGNFPGRFSGRQFSNSRSEMNVSTLELGDSALYLCASSLYRQINEKLFFGSGTQLSVL.

This clonotype was picked up many times. The J gene is TRBJ2-6, the V gene TRBV6-5; the match to TRBD1 covers 8 bases. V lost 6 bases, J lost 0 bases, and 7 bases stayed unmatched. Germline CDR1 MNHEY, CDR2 SVGAGI. CDR3 length: 17 residues. CDR3 DNA sequence: TGTGCCAGCAGCCTCGGGACAGGCCTCTCTGGGGCCAACGTCCTGACTTTC. Protein: CASSLGTGLSGANVLTF.

This clonotype occurred many times. V usage is TRBV29-1 and J usage is TRBJ2-1; D gene uncertain. V dropped 6 bases and J dropped 0 bases, with 12 bases sitting between them. Per germline, CDR1 SQVTM and CDR2 ANQGSEA. The CDR3 is 14 amino acids. CDR3 amino acids: CSVLGIPSYNEQFF. The CDR3 DNA follows: TGCAGCGTGCTAGGTATCCCCTCCTACAATGAGCAGTTCTTC.

The CDR3 protein is CASSRGGEYEQYF. The DNA of the CDR3 is TGTGCCAGCAGCCGGGGGGGAGAATACGAGCAGTACTTC. This rearrangement joins TRBV11-2 to TRBJ2-7; 8 bases are shared with TRBD2. CDR1 and CDR2 (germline): SGHAT, FQNNGV. After removal of 5 bases from V and 4 bases from J, the junction contained 4 bases not matched to a gene. The CDR3 length is 13 residues.

A remark on this clonotype: This may come from a read error, since a much larger clone is one base off. The chain carries TRBV19 and TRBJ2-2; D not resolved. Per the germline V gene, CDR1 is LNHDA and CDR2 is SQIVND (reference sequence). Trimming took 7 bases from V and 3 from J, leaving 9 bases between them. The CDR3 length is 13 residues. DNA for the CDR3: TGTGCCAGTAATCTCGAGCACACCGGGGAGCTGTTTTTT. Its protein product is CASNLEHTGELFF.

In this sample, this clonotype turned up many times. CDR3 amino acids: CATSREQADTQYF. Here the CDR3 DNA reads TGTGCCACCAGCAGAGAACAGGCAGATACGCAGTATTTT. This chain links TRBV15 with TRBJ2-3; perhaps TRBD1 as D (5 bases). V was cut by 0 bases and J by 4 bases, with 5 bases left in between. Germline V gene sequence: CDR1 LNHNV, CDR2 YYDKDF (reference sequence). There are 13 residues in the CDR3.

This clonotype was seen ten or more times. The chain links TRBV3-1 to TRBJ2-6; D is undetermined. This CDR3 contains 17 residues. CDR1 is LGHDT, CDR2 YNNKEL, per germline (reference sequence). Trimming took 1 base from V and 0 from J, leaving 10 bases between them. The chain's CDR3 is CASSQVLRSSGANVLTF. In DNA, the CDR3 is TGTGCCAGCAGCCAAGTTCTCAGGAGCTCTGGGGCCAACGTCCTGACTTTC. The whole variable domain, remainder taken from reference TRBV3-1 and TRBJ2-6, is DTAVSQTPKYLVTQMGNDKSIKCEQNLGHDTMYWYKQDSKKFLKIMFSYNNKELIINETVPNRFSPKSPDKAHLNLHINSLELGDSAVYFCASSQVLRSSGANVLTFGAGSRLTVL.

The CDR3 nucleotides read TGCGCCAGCAGCTTGGGCCTAGCCGATGAGCAGTTCTTC. It is translated as CASSLGLADEQFF. This rearrangement joins TRBV5-1 to TRBJ2-1, with D maybe TRBD2 (5 bases). CDR1 and CDR2 from the germline V gene are SGHRS and YFSETQ. This CDR3 has 13 amino acids. Trimming shortened V by 0 bases and J by 8 bases, and 9 bases separated the two germline ends.

This clonotype was picked up many times. The chain couples TRBV6-2 or TRBV6-3 to TRBJ2-7; 8 nucleotides align to TRBD2. This CDR3 has 14 residues. In germline, CDR1 is MNHEY, CDR2 SVGEGT. The junction had 5 bases not matched to a gene; V was cut back by 4 bases and J by 3 bases. The CDR3 region is CASSSSGLNYEQYF. The CDR3 region has the DNA TGTGCCAGCAGTTCTAGCGGGTTAAACTACGAGCAGTACTTC.

This clonotype has a handful of counts. J is TRBJ2-3 and V is TRBV2; no reliable D call. Germline V gene sequence: CDR1 SNHLY, CDR2 FYNNEI. The CDR3 has 14 amino acids. Between the trimmed V and J ends, which lost 10 bases and 2 bases, there was a span of 16 bases. The CDR3 DNA is TGTGCCATTACTCTGGTTGGCTTCACAGATACGCAGTATTTT. Its protein product is CAITLVGFTDTQYF.

The V and J genes are TRBV6-2 or TRBV6-3 and TRBJ2-5, with D tentatively TRBD2 (6 bases). Trimming shortened V by 4 bases and J by 2 bases, and 11 bases separated the two germline ends. Germline V CDR1 and CDR2: MNHEY, SVGEGT. The CDR3 spans 14 residues. The CDR3 reads CASSSRRGQETQYF. The CDR3 DNA reads as TGTGCCAGCAGTTCTCGGCGGGGACAAGAGACCCAGTACTTC.

The chain joins TRBV9 to TRBJ2-5; D may be TRBD1 or TRBD2 (5 bases each). Germline V lookup: CDR1 SGDLS, CDR2 YYNGEE. The CDR3 sequence is 15 residues long. Trimming pared 0 bases from V and 7 bases from J, leaving 16 bases between. CDR3: CASSVAGDLKGTQYF. The CDR3 DNA is TGTGCCAGCAGCGTAGCCGGGGACCTCAAGGGGACCCAGTACTTC.

This chain uses TRBV7-9 with TRBJ1-2; 7 bases are shared with TRBD1. The germline CDR1 and CDR2 sequences are SEHNR and FQNEAQ (reference sequence). V dropped 5 bases and J dropped 5; count of bases not matched to a gene: 20. The CDR3 has 18 residues. The CDR3 DNA is TGTGCCAGCAGCCCCCAGGGGGGGGACTGTCGCACCAATTATGGCTACACCTTC. This sequence encodes CASSPQGGDCRTNYGYTF.

V and J are TRBV14 and TRBJ2-7, with a tentative D call TRBD1 (6 bases). The CDR3 length is 14 residues. The V end was cut by 8 bases, the J end by 2 bases, with 16 bases between. Germline loops: CDR1 SGHDN, CDR2 FVKESK. The CDR3 here is CASGSGQPPYEQYF. The CDR3 DNA is TGTGCCAGCGGCTCCGGACAGCCCCCCTACGAGCAGTACTTC. Full variable domain (rest looked up from reference TRBV14 and TRBJ2-7): EAGVTQFPSHSVIEKGQTVTLRCDPISGHDNLYWYRRVMGKEIKFLLHFVKESKQDESGMPNNRFLAERTGGTYSTLKVQPAELEDSGVYFCASGSGQPPYEQYFGPGTRLTVT.

Ten or more counts support this clonotype. The V gene is TRBV29-1, the J gene TRBJ2-1; D is ambiguous. V lost 4 bases, J lost 0 bases, and 10 bases lay in between. This CDR3 comprises 14 residues. Germline V gives CDR1 SQVTM, CDR2 ANQGSEA. CDR3 DNA: TGCAGCGTTGTAGTATGGGACTCCTACAATGAGCAGTTCTTC. Translating it yields CSVVVWDSYNEQFF.

This clonotype was detected many times. J is TRBJ1-1 and V is TRBV11-2; D gene ambiguous. V was shortened by 5 bases and J by 6 bases, with 10 bases between the two germline ends. Germline V CDR1 and CDR2: SGHAT, FQNNGV. This CDR3 is 12 amino acids long. CDR3 sequence reads: CASSIGGAEAFF. DNA of the CDR3: TGTGCCAGCAGCATCGGTGGCGCTGAAGCTTTCTTT.

The CDR3 loop reads CASSTTTKGAGQPQHF. The CDR3 DNA sequence: TGTGCCAGCAGTACAACTACTAAGGGGGCGGGTCAGCCCCAGCATTTT. This chain joins TRBV27 and TRBJ1-5; 7 bases line up with TRBD1. The CDR3 is made up of 16 amino acids. The germline gives CDR1 MNHEY, CDR2 SMNVEV (reference sequence). The V segment lost 5 bases and the J segment 6 bases; nucleotides outside the gene matches: 13.